These 23 T cell receptor beta chains came from one sample sequenced in a study of T cell clones after liver transplantation. The data were produced by immunoSEQ multiplex PCR, yet TCRdb's version contains in-frame clones alone and is incomplete. The sample records 55,000 to 75,000 clones, around two thirds being singletons. Sample: CD4+ T cells from blood, taken at the roughly 15-month timepoint. These receptors originate from a human patient who received a liver transplant. Some T cells may be the graft donor's.

The chain links TRBV30 to TRBJ2-1; TRBD1 agrees at 10 bases. V dropped 5 bases and J dropped 4; count of bases not matched to a gene: 11. CDR1 and CDR2 from the germline V gene are GTSNPN and SVGIG (reference sequence). The length of the CDR3 is 16 residues. The CDR3 region has the DNA TGTGCCTGGGCAAGGGGACAGGGGCTGGGGTACAATGAGCAGTTCTTC. Translation: CAWARGQGLGYNEQFF.

The chain employs TRBV19 and TRBJ2-2; D gene uncertain. Germline V CDR1 and CDR2: LNHDA, SQIVND (reference sequence). V shed 5 bases and J shed 5 bases, with 15 bases lying between them. The CDR3 totals 15 residues. The CDR3 DNA reads TGTGCCAGTAGTGAACGTGGTCGGTCTACCGGGGAGCTGTTTTTT. It translates to CASSERGRSTGELFF.

This clone was observed at least ten times. This rearrangement joins TRBV19 to TRBJ2-7; no reliable D call. V lost 3 bases and J lost 3, with 12 bases in between. Germline V gene sequence: CDR1 LNHDA, CDR2 SQIVND (reference sequence). This CDR3 spans 14 amino acids. The CDR3 region has the DNA TGTGCCAGTAGTATGCGGACCCCCCGCTACGAGCAGTACTTC. Protein: CASSMRTPRYEQYF.

The chain carries TRBV2 and TRBJ2-5; D is perhaps TRBD1 (6 bases). Germline-derived CDR1 and CDR2 are SNHLY and FYNNEI. The CDR3 runs 13 residues. V was clipped by 6 bases and J by 2 bases, with 10 bases between them. CDR3: CASRLDSQETQYF. CDR3 DNA sequence: TGTGCCAGCAGGTTGGACAGTCAAGAGACCCAGTACTTC.

The chain joins TRBV5-6 to TRBJ1-3; no clear D. Germline V gene data show CDR1 as SGHDT and CDR2 as YYEEEE. The V gene lost 2 bases and the J gene lost 0 bases, with 15 bases spanning the gap. The CDR3 has 17 residues. The chain's CDR3 is CASSFVEGYPSGNTIYF. CDR3 in DNA: TGTGCCAGCAGCTTTGTTGAGGGATATCCCTCTGGAAACACCATATATTTT.

The CDR3 DNA reads as TGTGCCAGCAGCGTAGGTATAGGACGTGTGCTCAGAAACACCGGGGAGCTGTTTTTT. It specifies CASSVGIGRVLRNTGELFF. The chain links TRBV9 to TRBJ2-2; D gene unclear. The V gene's germline CDR1 is SGDLS and CDR2 YYNGEE. CDR3 length: 19 residues. Trimming removed 0 bases at V and 2 bases at J, with 20 bases between. Using reference TRBV9 and TRBJ2-2 for the parts outside the CDR3, the full variable domain is DSGVTQTPKHLITATGQRVTLRCSPRSGDLSVYWYQQSLDQGLQFLIQYYNGEERAKGNILERFSAQQFPDLHSELNLSSLELGDSALYFCASSVGIGRVLRNTGELFFGEGSRLTVL.

The chain couples TRBV6-1 to TRBJ1-2, with unresolved D. V lost 7 bases to trimming and J lost 3 bases, with 12 bases between them. There are 13 residues in the CDR3. The germline gives CDR1 MNHNS, CDR2 SASEGT. The CDR3 reads CASITTDYYGYTF. The CDR3 nucleotides are TGTGCCAGCATCACGACCGACTACTATGGCTACACCTTC.

The chain uses TRBV5-1 and TRBJ1-2; D might be TRBD1 (6 bases). Deletions cut 0 bases from V and 2 bases from J, with 14 bases between. The CDR3 is 16 residues long. Germline lookup yields CDR1 SGHRS and CDR2 YFSETQ. The CDR3 DNA sequence: TGCGCCAGCAGCTTGGCCTACCCCGGACAGAACTATGGCTACACCTTC. This sequence encodes CASSLAYPGQNYGYTF.

The rearrangement joins TRBV29-1 to TRBJ2-1, with 7 bases identical to TRBD1. Germline V lookup: CDR1 SQVTM, CDR2 ANQGSEA. This CDR3 comprises 16 residues. The junction had 11 bases not matched to a gene; V was cut back by 6 bases and J by 0 bases. For the CDR3, the DNA is TGCAGCGTCTCGGACAGGACCGTGGGCTCCTACAATGAGCAGTTCTTC. This gives the protein CSVSDRTVGSYNEQFF.

The chain is built from TRBV11-3 and TRBJ2-1; 10 positions agree with TRBD2. CDR1 is SGHNT and CDR2 is YENEEA in the germline V gene. The CDR3 spans 15 residues. V was clipped by 5 bases and J by 10 bases; unmatched bases: 11. The CDR3 nucleotides are TGTGCCAGCAGCAGACTAGCGGGTTGGGCCGGGGAGCAGTTCTTC. It translates to CASSRLAGWAGEQFF.

This clone was observed a handful of times. The rearrangement joins TRBV18 to TRBJ1-2; possible D gene TRBD1, 5 bases. V dropped 2 bases and J dropped 2 bases, with 9 bases sitting between them. The germline V gene encodes CDR1 KGHSH and CDR2 LQKENI. The CDR3 contains 14 residues. The CDR3 loop is CASSPSRDNYGYTF. The DNA for the CDR3 is TGTGCCAGCTCACCAAGTCGGGACAACTATGGCTACACCTTC. Using reference TRBV18 and TRBJ1-2 for the parts outside the CDR3, the full variable domain is NAGVMQNPRHLVRRRGQEARLRCSPMKGHSHVYWYRQLPEEGLKFMVYLQKENIIDESGMPKERFSAEFPKEGPSILRIQQVVRGDSAAYFCASSPSRDNYGYTFGSGTRLTVV.

This clone was observed many times. The rearrangement joins TRBV28 to TRBJ2-5, with TRBD2 matching over 7 bases. CDR1 is MDHEN and CDR2 is SYDVKM in the germline V gene. J was trimmed by 4 bases and V by 2 bases; bases with no gene match: 7. This CDR3 is built from 15 residues. CDR3: CASSLAPGGPETQYF. CDR3 sequence (DNA): TGTGCCAGCAGTTTAGCCCCGGGAGGTCCAGAGACCCAGTACTTC.

The chain has TRBV11-2 and TRBJ1-6; maybe TRBD1 (6 bases). Germline V gene sequence: CDR1 SGHAT, CDR2 FQNNGV. This CDR3 is built from 14 residues. The V gene lost 5 bases and the J gene lost 7 bases, with 12 bases spanning the gap. The CDR3 DNA sequence: TGTGCCAGCAGCCGACAGGCACCGAATTCACCCCTCCACTTT. This gives the protein CASSRQAPNSPLHF.

The V and J genes are TRBV2 and TRBJ1-4, with no clear D. The CDR3 consists of 13 residues. Germline V gene sequence: CDR1 SNHLY, CDR2 FYNNEI. Trimming pared 3 bases from V and 5 bases from J, leaving 7 bases between. Here the CDR3 DNA reads TGTGCCAGCAGTGAGTGGGAAAATGAAAAACTGTTTTTT. Protein product: CASSEWENEKLFF.

The genes are TRBV27 and TRBJ2-7, with a possible D match to TRBD2 (6 bases). This CDR3 is 15 amino acids long. The V end lost 0 bases, the J end lost 0 bases, and 9 bases lay between the germline ends. The germline CDR1 and CDR2 sequences are MNHEY and SMNVEV (reference sequence). CDR3 in amino acids: CASSLSRGSSYEQYF. Written as DNA, the CDR3 is TGTGCCAGCAGTTTATCCCGGGGGAGCTCCTACGAGCAGTACTTC.

The DNA of the CDR3 is TGCGCCAGCAGCCAAGACGGGACAGGGCGCGCAGATACGCAGTATTTT. It is translated as CASSQDGTGRADTQYF. The chain uses TRBV4-3 and TRBJ2-3, with 9 bases identical to TRBD1. In germline, CDR1 is LGHNA, CDR2 YSLEER. The CDR3 has 16 amino acids. After removal of 0 bases from V and 4 bases from J, the junction contained 5 bases not matched to a gene.

The CDR3 loop reads CASSLHLAGTYNEQFF. The CDR3 DNA reads as TGTGCCAGCAGTTTACACCTAGCGGGAACCTACAATGAGCAGTTCTTC. J is TRBJ2-1 and V is TRBV27; 9 bases are shared with TRBD2. The CDR3 extends over 16 amino acids. J lost 2 bases, V lost 2 bases, and 4 bases had no gene match. Germline V gene lookup returns CDR1 MNHEY and CDR2 SMNVEV (reference sequence).

This chain joins TRBV6-1 and TRBJ1-4; D is undetermined. The V end lost 3 bases, the J end lost 2 bases, and 1 base lay between the germline ends. This CDR3 has 12 residues. Germline V gene sequence: CDR1 MNHNS, CDR2 SASEGT. CDR3 sequence (DNA): TGTGCCAGCAGTGAGACTAATGAAAAACTGTTTTTT. Translating it yields CASSETNEKLFF.

V is TRBV7-9 and J is TRBJ1-2; no firm D call. The CDR3 is made up of 12 amino acids. V shed 1 base and J shed 7 bases, with 7 bases lying between them. Germline CDR1 SEHNR, CDR2 FQNEAQ (reference sequence). The CDR3 is CASSLEGSGYTF. Written as DNA, the CDR3 is TGTGCCAGCAGCTTAGAAGGTAGTGGCTACACCTTC.

The chain links TRBV27 to TRBJ2-2; possible D gene TRBD2, 5 bases. V dropped 3 bases and J dropped 4 bases, with 12 bases sitting between them. Per the germline V gene, CDR1 is MNHEY and CDR2 is SMNVEV (reference sequence). This CDR3 region has 15 residues. CDR3 DNA sequence: TGTGCCAGCAGTTTTATTAGCGACCCCACCGGGGAGCTGTTTTTT. Encoded protein: CASSFISDPTGELFF.

This sequence joins TRBV2 and TRBJ1-2, with D possibly TRBD1 on 6 matching bases. The CDR3 runs to 15 residues. CDR1 is SNHLY and CDR2 is FYNNEI in the germline V gene. Trimming removed 10 bases from V and 2 bases from J, with 20 bases in between. The CDR3 region is CATSSQGRGNYGYTF. DNA of the CDR3: TGTGCCACATCTTCCCAGGGGCGGGGGAACTATGGCTACACCTTC.

The J gene is TRBJ2-7, the V gene TRBV5-5; TRBD1 agrees at 12 bases. J lost 0 bases, V lost 5 bases, and 6 bases had no gene match. The CDR3 extends over 16 amino acids. Germline lookup yields CDR1 SGHKS and CDR2 YYEKEE (reference sequence). The CDR3 nucleotides read TGTGCCAGCAGAGAGGGACAGGGGGCTAGCTCCTACGAGCAGTACTTC. This sequence encodes CASREGQGASSYEQYF.

This clone was observed once. The chain links TRBV9 to TRBJ2-1; D is perhaps TRBD2 (5 bases). Germline V gene sequence: CDR1 SGDLS, CDR2 YYNGEE. V dropped 3 bases and J dropped 10 bases, with 20 bases sitting between them. The CDR3 sequence is 15 residues long. CDR3 sequence: CASSEPPGRPGEQFF. The CDR3 nucleotides are TGTGCCAGCAGCGAGCCCCCCGGGCGTCCGGGGGAGCAGTTCTTC. Based on the CDR3 plus reference TRBV9 and TRBJ2-1, the full variable domain is DSGVTQTPKHLITATGQRVTLRCSPRSGDLSVYWYQQSLDQGLQFLIQYYNGEERAKGNILERFSAQQFPDLHSELNLSSLELGDSALYFCASSEPPGRPGEQFFGPGTRLTVL.